This T cell receptor (beta chain) appears in the sequencing data of a study of T-cell reconstitution after alpha-beta-depleted transplantation in children. To note about this clonotype: Antigen unknown.

TCRbeta library preparation incorporated unique molecular identifiers. In TCRdb, the PCR reads were re-called with MiXCR into one record per CDR3 protein. The data show around 440,000 distinct CDR3 sequences, about a sixth seen once. General study findings and limits: One year after transplant, T-cell counts and diversity came mostly from newly produced T cells. Alpha-beta T cells about two months after transplant reportedly derived from several hundred expanded graft clones.

This CDR3 comprises 15 residues. Trimming took 3 bases from V and 10 from J; bases not matched to a gene: 9. The receptor comes from a boy younger than two who had a stem cell transplant for Wiskott-Aldrich syndrome, so the T cells may come from the graft donor. Material: PBMCs, mostly from graft donor cells, obtained 360 days after TCRalphabeta/CD19-depleted stem cell transplant. The rearrangement uses TRBV12-3 or TRBV12-4 and TRBJ2-1; 10 bases map to TRBD1. The CDR3 DNA sequence: TGTGCCAGCAGTTTTTGGGACAGGGGATATCAGGAGCAGTTCTTC. Amino acids: CASSFWDRGYQEQFF.